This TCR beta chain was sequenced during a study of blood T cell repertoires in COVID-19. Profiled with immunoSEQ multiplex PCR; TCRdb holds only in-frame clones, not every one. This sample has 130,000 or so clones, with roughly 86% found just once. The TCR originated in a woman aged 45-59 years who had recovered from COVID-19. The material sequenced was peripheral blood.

CDR3 coding DNA: TGCGCCAGCAGCTTGGCCCGGAGCACAGATACGCAGTATTTT. Residues: CASSLARSTDTQYF. The V and J genes are TRBV5-1 and TRBJ2-3; the D is unclear. This CDR3 is built from 14 residues. Germline V gene sequence: CDR1 SGHRS, CDR2 YFSETQ. The ends were cut back, 0 bases at V and 0 bases at J, with 5 bases in the middle.